The 8 T cell receptor beta chains reported below all come from one sample, sequenced in a study of post-analysis software for immune sequencing data. Study observations and caveats: In patients, about five TRBV segments were more frequent than in controls, with TRBV5-6, TRBV5-1 and TRBV20-1 among them.

For these TCRs, the target antigens are not known. Unique molecular identifiers were present in the TCR beta cDNA libraries. TCRdb passed the PCR reads through MiXCR, listing each CDR3 protein once. The sample has around 500,000 distinct CDR3 sequences, 34% seen once. What was sequenced was blood. These receptors originate from a girl aged 2 to 17 with multiple sclerosis.

V gene TRBV5-1 combines with J gene TRBJ2-1; 8 nucleotides agree with TRBD2. The J call is in doubt because the DNA end fits TRBJ2-7 better. The CDR3 runs 16 residues. Germline V gene lookup returns CDR1 SGHRS and CDR2 YFSETQ. The CDR3 DNA reads as TGCGCCAGCACCGGGGGGGCAGGGGACCCCTACAATGAGCAGTACTTC. Translated, it gives CASTGGAGDPYNEQYF.

This rearrangement joins TRBV7-6 to TRBJ2-3; D tentatively fits TRBD1 or TRBD2 (6 bases each). The CDR3 loop spans 16 amino acids. The germline gives CDR1 SGHVS, CDR2 FNYEAQ. V lost 1 base and J lost 4, with 15 bases in between. The CDR3 DNA follows: TGTGCCAGCAGCTTAGGGGGGGCCGGCTACGCAGATACGCAGTATTTT. It codes for CASSLGGAGYADTQYF.

The rearrangement joins TRBV12-3 or TRBV12-4 to TRBJ2-1; a possible D gene is TRBD2 (6 bases). The CDR3 loop spans 18 amino acids. V was shortened by 0 bases and J by 0 bases, with 15 bases between the two germline ends. CDR3 amino acids: CASSLARSGVSSYNEQFF. In DNA form, the CDR3 reads TGTGCCAGCAGTTTAGCCCGGTCGGGGGTAAGCTCCTACAATGAGCAGTTCTTC.

The chain joins TRBV12-3 or TRBV12-4 to TRBJ1-1; 7 bases are shared with TRBD1. V shed 1 base, J shed 1 base, and the junction held 3 bases outside the gene matches. The CDR3 runs 15 residues. The CDR3 is CASSLVGTANTEAFF. The CDR3 region has the DNA TGTGCCAGCAGTTTAGTTGGGACAGCGAACACTGAAGCTTTCTTT.

V gene TRBV11-2 combines with J gene TRBJ2-3; weak D call: TRBD1 (5 bases). V lost 6 bases to trimming and J lost 4 bases, with 17 bases between them. Germline V gene data show CDR1 as SGHAT and CDR2 as FQNNGV. The CDR3 contains 15 residues. The CDR3 DNA sequence: TGTGCCAGCAGTCCCCAAGGGGAACTTGCAGATACGCAGTATTTT. It translates to CASSPQGELADTQYF.

This clonotype occurred a few times. One end of the junction is discordant with germline, which a read error may explain. V gene TRBV27 combines with J gene TRBJ1-2; no firm D call. The CDR3 consists of 13 residues. Germline V gene sequence: CDR1 MNHEY, CDR2 SMNVEV (reference sequence). CDR3 DNA: TGTGCCAGCAGGCCCCCGGCGACGGAGGGCTTCACCTTC. As protein: CASRPPATEGFTF.

The chain couples TRBV4-1 to TRBJ2-7; 9 bases are shared with TRBD1. The V gene's germline CDR1 is MGHRA and CDR2 YSYEKL. The CDR3 contains 15 residues. J was trimmed by 5 bases and V by 1 base; bases with no gene match: 6. The CDR3 spells CASSQAYTGGDEQYF. The CDR3 nucleotides are TGCGCCAGCAGCCAAGCATATACAGGGGGCGACGAGCAGTACTTC.

The chain recombines TRBV7-2 with TRBJ2-7, with 12 bases lining up with TRBD2. This CDR3 has 14 residues. Germline V gene sequence: CDR1 SGHTA, CDR2 FQGNSA. After removal of 7 bases from V and 4 bases from J, the junction contained 5 bases not matched to a gene. The CDR3 is CASTQTSGSYEQYF. As DNA, the CDR3 is TGTGCCAGCACCCAGACTAGCGGGAGTTACGAGCAGTACTTC.